This T cell receptor (beta chain) was observed in a study of molecular identifiers for immune sequencing clone quantification (dated by TCRdb to the late 2010s). About the full investigation: For a replicate experiment, RNA from 20,000 or 100,000 naive CD8 T cells was divided into five aliquots, and four of the five aliquots were sequenced. CD8 T cells were used in a methods study to benchmark molecular-identifier clustering-based TCR repertoire sequencing (MIDCIRS) and TCR RNA copy counting.

Summary of the overall study and its limitations: The naive libraries included spiked-in Jurkat TCR RNA (around 10 copies' worth), and this RNA is not part of the donor repertoire. In CMV-specific effector cells, clones with more than 20 RNA copies accounted for over 99% of molecules, whereas in naive cells such clones accounted for under 1%. Spiked-in Jurkat TCR RNA equivalent to a single cell was reported to be detectable even among over 800,000 naive CD8 T cells. Modeling gave roughly 3 recovered TCR RNA copies per cell versus around 10 by digital PCR, implying approximately 32% capture efficiency. Highly expanded clone sizes could be underestimated if identical TCR molecules share a barcode. When barcode sub-clustering was left out, chimeric consensus sequences inflated TCR diversity, with chimeras reaching as high as 47%.

In its sample, this clonotype was seen many times. No antigen is known for it. No clone much larger than this one lies a single base away; base qualities are absent. Based on the germline V gene (reference sequence), the CDR1 and CDR2 sequences are LNHNV and YYDKDF. The CDR3 runs 12 residues from the cysteine to the phenylalanine. CDR3 DNA is the only sequence kept; it has 36 bases, read in frame from the first base. V is clipped by 3 bases and J by 3 bases, and the sequence between their germline boundaries is 5 bases long. The method was PCR. The instrument was a NextSeq 500. Bulk TCR libraries were made following a previously described method, with the TCR primers given in Table S5. Purification of total RNA was performed with the Qiagen AllPrep DNA/RNA kit. Reads from multiple sequencing runs of the same library were pooled before analysis. Per the authors' processing: Reads were retained only if the reads had an exact TCR constant sequence, and the retained reads were trimmed to 150 nt and grouped according to their 12-nt molecular barcodes. Within each barcode group, reads were sub-clustered at a 15% Levenshtein threshold, and quality-weighted consensus sequences were built per RNA molecule. Non-functional sequences were removed, as were lower-count sequences one edit away from another. Based on fitting two negative binomial distributions, any barcode sub-cluster with under 20% of the maximum read count was discarded. The public reads were quality trimmed at Q25 with fastp and then assembled into clones with MiXCR by TCRdb, keeping productive beta chains. CDR3 protein sequences are deduplicated, and each keeps its most common genes and DNA. TCRdb's processing, not the authors' own work, is the source of the V and J calls. The sample has approximately 680,000 distinct CDR3 sequences on record, roughly 27% of them singletons. The top ten hold 0.78% of the sample.

Libraries of naive CD8 T cells were generated from about 19,000 to 1,100,000 sorted cells, with 10%, 30% or 50% of the purified RNA used. On a BD FACSAria II, naive CD8 T cells were FACS-sorted as CD8+CD4-CCR7+CD45RA+ and collected into RLT Plus buffer. Detection sensitivity was tested by spiking Jurkat RNA equal to roughly ten TCR copies' worth into samples containing roughly 17,000-1,100,000 naive CD8 T cells. Enrichment of CD8 T cells was done with RosetteSep CD8+ T Cell Enrichment Cocktail plus Ficoll-Paque, and ACK red cell lysis came afterward. The clonotype comes from a human donor in good health. Some libraries in this study had Jurkat cell RNA spiked in. The chain links TRBV15 with TRBJ2-5; there is no confident call for the D gene. The sample comprised naive CD8+ T cells from blood, with Jurkat cell RNA spiked in. The cell subset or site label on this specimen signifies: FACS-sorted CD8+CD4-CCR7+CD45RA+ naive T cells. The nucleotides are TGTGCCACCAGCAGCAAAGAAGAGACCCAGTACTTC. This sequence encodes CATSSKEETQYF.